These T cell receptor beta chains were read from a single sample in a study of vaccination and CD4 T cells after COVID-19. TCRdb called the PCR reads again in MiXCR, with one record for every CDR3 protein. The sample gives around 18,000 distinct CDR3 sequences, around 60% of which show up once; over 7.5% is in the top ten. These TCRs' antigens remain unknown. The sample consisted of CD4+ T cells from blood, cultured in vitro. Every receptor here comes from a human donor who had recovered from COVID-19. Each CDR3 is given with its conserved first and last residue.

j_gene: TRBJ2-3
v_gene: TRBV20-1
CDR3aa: CSARRAGGASGRSTDTQYF

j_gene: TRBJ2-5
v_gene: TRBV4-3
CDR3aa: CASSRERETQYF

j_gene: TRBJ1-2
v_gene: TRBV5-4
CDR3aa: CASSLDRFSNYGYTF

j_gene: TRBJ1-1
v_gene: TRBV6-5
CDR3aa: CASSYNSYTEAFF

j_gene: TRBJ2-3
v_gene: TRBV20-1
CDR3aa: CSGLGLSTDTQYF

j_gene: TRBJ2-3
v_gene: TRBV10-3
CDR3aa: CAIRPGQGIADTQYF

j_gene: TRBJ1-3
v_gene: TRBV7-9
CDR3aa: CASSFPAVGTIYF

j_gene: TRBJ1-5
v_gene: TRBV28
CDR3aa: CASTMGQGDQPQHF

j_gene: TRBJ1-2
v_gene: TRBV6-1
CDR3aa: CASLAQTGGGNYGYTF

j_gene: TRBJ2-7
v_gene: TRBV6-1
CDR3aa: CASSEVHYEQYF

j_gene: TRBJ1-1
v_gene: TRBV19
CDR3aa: CASRTQGPATEAFF

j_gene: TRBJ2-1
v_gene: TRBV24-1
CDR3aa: CATSDPPREQFF

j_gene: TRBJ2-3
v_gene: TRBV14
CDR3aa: CASSPLTGTDTQYF

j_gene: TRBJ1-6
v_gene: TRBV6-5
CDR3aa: CASSYLGEGASPLHF

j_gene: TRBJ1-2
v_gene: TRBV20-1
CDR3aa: CSALEGGAPDDGYTF

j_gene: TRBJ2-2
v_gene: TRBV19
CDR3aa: CASWDRVTPGELFF

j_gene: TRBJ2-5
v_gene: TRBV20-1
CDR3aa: CSARDREAGQETQYF

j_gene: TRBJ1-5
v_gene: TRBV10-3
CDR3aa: CAIGRAGENQPQHF

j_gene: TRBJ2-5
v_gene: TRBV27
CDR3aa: CASSLLATGGETQYF

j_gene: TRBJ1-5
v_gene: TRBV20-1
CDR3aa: CSVREGGINQPQHF

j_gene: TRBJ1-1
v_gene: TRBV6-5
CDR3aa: CASSYGRGNTEAFF

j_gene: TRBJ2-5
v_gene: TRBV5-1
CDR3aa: CASSLIMRTQIAGQETQYF

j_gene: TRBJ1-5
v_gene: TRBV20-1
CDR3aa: CSASDGPRLNQPQHF

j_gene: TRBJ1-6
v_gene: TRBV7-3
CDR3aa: CASSTGEASNSPLHF

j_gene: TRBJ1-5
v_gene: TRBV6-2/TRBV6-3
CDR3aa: CASNSYSTAQPQHF

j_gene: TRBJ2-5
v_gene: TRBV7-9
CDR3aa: CASSLVQQGVQYF

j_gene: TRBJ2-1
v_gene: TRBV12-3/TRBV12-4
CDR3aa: CASSLGTLTWNEQFF

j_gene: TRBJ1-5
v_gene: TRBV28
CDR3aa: CASSWDSNQPQHF

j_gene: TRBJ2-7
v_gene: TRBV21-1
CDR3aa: CASSKDRPGLDYHEQYF

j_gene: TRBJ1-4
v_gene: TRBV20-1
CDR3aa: CSARSGTGVPKLFF

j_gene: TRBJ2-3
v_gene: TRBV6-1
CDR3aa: CASILEGGTQYF

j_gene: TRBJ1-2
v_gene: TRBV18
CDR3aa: CASHPGEGGYTF

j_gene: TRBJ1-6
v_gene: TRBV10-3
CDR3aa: CAITRDVSNSPLHF

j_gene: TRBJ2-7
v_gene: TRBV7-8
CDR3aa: CASSQKPVASGSSYEQYF

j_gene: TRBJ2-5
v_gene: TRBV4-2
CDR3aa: CASSQDSLAGRAGKTQYF

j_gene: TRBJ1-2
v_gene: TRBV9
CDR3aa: CASSGLGAVSSYGYTF

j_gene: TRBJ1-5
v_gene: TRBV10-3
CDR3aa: CAISGDLNQPQHF

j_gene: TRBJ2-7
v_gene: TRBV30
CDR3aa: CAWSVRLHYEQYF

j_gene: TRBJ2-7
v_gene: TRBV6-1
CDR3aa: CASRPVNTYEQYF

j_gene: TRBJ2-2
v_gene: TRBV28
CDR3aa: CASSPRGLAGGVGELFF

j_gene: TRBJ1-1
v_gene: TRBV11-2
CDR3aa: CASSPTSTEAFF

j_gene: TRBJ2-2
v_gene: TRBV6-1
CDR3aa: CASTSPGGTGRANTGELFF

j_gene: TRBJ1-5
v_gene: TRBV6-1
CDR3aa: CASMGSKNQPQHF

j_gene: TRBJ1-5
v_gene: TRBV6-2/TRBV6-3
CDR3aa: CASSPWDGSRQPQHF

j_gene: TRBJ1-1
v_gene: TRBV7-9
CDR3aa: CASSLALVMNTEAFF

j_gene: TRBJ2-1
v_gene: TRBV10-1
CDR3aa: CASSPGQYNEQFF

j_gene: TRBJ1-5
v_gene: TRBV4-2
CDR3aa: CASSQEEEARQSQHF

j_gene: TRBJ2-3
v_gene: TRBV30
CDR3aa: CVRGGSTTDTQYF

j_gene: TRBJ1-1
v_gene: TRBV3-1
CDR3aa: CASSPRGTTNTEAFF

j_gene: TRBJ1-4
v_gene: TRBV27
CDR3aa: CASSLSVGGELFF

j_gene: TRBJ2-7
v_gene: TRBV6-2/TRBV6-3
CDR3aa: CASSYLRTSASYEQYF

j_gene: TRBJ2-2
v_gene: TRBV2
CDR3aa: CASSAGWDTGELFF